One and the same sample provided the 21 T cell receptor beta chains below, sequenced in a study of primary melanoma T cells and metastatic recurrence. The protocol was immunoSEQ multiplex PCR, while the TCRdb copy is restricted to in-frame clones and leaves out a portion. This repertoire includes 75 to 100 clones. Sequenced: melanoma tumor tissue. Source of these receptors: a human donor with melanoma.

This clone was counted a single time. This chain links TRBV11-3 with TRBJ2-5; TRBD2 might be the D (5 bases). This CDR3 is 15 amino acids long. Germline CDR1 reads SGHNT; CDR2 reads YENEEA. Trimming removed 3 bases from V and 5 bases from J, with 16 bases in between. CDR3 bases: TGTGCCAGCAGCTTGGTTGGGAGAGTGGGGGAGACCCAGTACTTC. Its translation: CASSLVGRVGETQYF.

This clone was counted only a few times. This chain links TRBV25-1 with TRBJ1-1, with D maybe TRBD1 (5 bases). V gave up 5 bases and J gave up 11 bases, with 18 bases separating them. Germline V gene sequence: CDR1 MGHDK, CDR2 SYGVNS. The CDR3 runs 13 residues. Here the CDR3 reads CASSTLEGARAFF. The CDR3 DNA reads as TGTGCCAGCAGTACCCTCGAAGGGGCAAGGGCTTTCTTT.

This rearrangement joins TRBV27 to TRBJ1-5, with D possibly being TRBD1 (5 bases). V lost 5 bases, J lost 0 bases, and 11 bases lay in between. Germline CDR1 reads MNHEY; CDR2 reads SMNVEV (reference sequence). The CDR3 is 15 amino acids. The CDR3, as DNA: TGTGCCAGCAGTCCGACAGTTTATAGCAATCAGCCCCAGCATTTT. Translation: CASSPTVYSNQPQHF.

Points on this clone: Germline is not matched at one junction end, which may reflect a read error. The chain couples TRBV10-2 to TRBJ1-3; tentatively, D is TRBD1 (5 bases). The CDR3 loop spans 15 amino acids. Germline V CDR1 and CDR2: WSHSY, SAAADI. The CDR3 nucleotides read TGCGCCAGCAGTAAGTCGGAACAGGTCGGGCGCACCATATATTTT. Translating gives CASSKSEQVGRTIYF.

The CDR3 DNA reads as TGTGCCAGCAGCTTACTGGCCAGTCTAGGCGATGAGCAGTTCTTC. Translation: CASSLLASLGDEQFF. V gene TRBV7-5 combines with J gene TRBJ2-1; TRBD2 is the table's D call and was not checked against the DNA. TRBV7-5 is an annotated pseudogene. This CDR3 spans 15 amino acids.

The chain carries TRBV4-1 and TRBJ1-4, with 8 bases matching TRBD1. Per germline, CDR1 MGHRA and CDR2 YSYEKL. The CDR3 contains 14 residues. Trimming at V came to 4 bases and at J to 7 bases, leaving 5 bases not matched to a gene. CDR3 region: CASSPWTGSEKLFF. In DNA form, the CDR3 reads TGCGCCAGCAGCCCTTGGACAGGGAGTGAAAAACTGTTTTTT.

This clone appeared a single time. The chain has TRBV18 and TRBJ2-7; the D gene is possibly TRBD1 (5 bases). CDR1 is KGHSH, CDR2 LQKENI, per germline. V dropped 0 bases and J dropped 4 bases, with 10 bases sitting between them. The CDR3 is made up of 14 amino acids. Here the CDR3 reads CASSPPKDRYEQYF. CDR3 DNA sequence: TGTGCCAGCTCACCACCTAAAGACAGATACGAGCAGTACTTC. The variable domain in full, completed from reference TRBV18 and TRBJ2-7, reads NAGVMQNPRHLVRRRGQEARLRCSPMKGHSHVYWYRQLPEEGLKFMVYLQKENIIDESGMPKERFSAEFPKEGPSILRIQQVVRGDSAAYFCASSPPKDRYEQYFGPGTRLTVT.

This clone appeared once. This chain connects TRBV19 to TRBJ1-2, with 9 nucleotides matching TRBD1. This CDR3 region has 16 residues. Germline loops: CDR1 LNHDA, CDR2 SQIVND (reference sequence). The J segment lost 4 bases and the V segment lost 1 base, leaving 7 bases of the junction unmatched. The CDR3 protein is CASSIVSGQGIYGYTF. CDR3 nucleotides: TGTGCCAGTAGTATAGTCTCCGGACAGGGGATCTATGGCTACACCTTC.

The chain employs TRBV4-1 and TRBJ2-7, with D possibly being TRBD1 (8 bases). The CDR3 has 16 residues. CDR1 and CDR2 (germline): MGHRA, YSYEKL. Deletions cut 4 bases from V and 5 bases from J, with 21 bases between. CDR3 loop: CASSRITGGGIHEQYF. CDR3 nucleotides: TGCGCCAGCAGCCGGATCACAGGGGGGGGAATCCACGAGCAGTACTTC.

The chain carries TRBV11-3 and TRBJ1-2; D is unresolved. Germline lookup yields CDR1 SGHNT and CDR2 YENEEA. This CDR3 comprises 15 residues. V was pared by 5 bases and J by 3 bases, with 16 bases between. The CDR3 spells CASSPEAGFYYGYTF. The CDR3 DNA reads TGTGCCAGCAGCCCGGAGGCAGGTTTCTACTATGGCTACACCTTC. The full variable domain, rest sourced from reference TRBV11-3 and TRBJ1-2, is EAGVVQSPRYKIIEKKQPVAFWCNPISGHNTLYWYLQNLGQGPELLIRYENEEAVDDSQLPKDRFSAERLKGVDSTLKIQPAELGDSAVYLCASSPEAGFYYGYTFGSGTRLTVV.

This clone is a singleton in its sample. CDR3 DNA: TGTGCCAGTAGTATAGGAAGCGGGACGGATCTTGAGCAGTTCTTC. Protein: CASSIGSGTDLEQFF. This sequence joins TRBV19 and TRBJ2-1, with 7 bases lining up with TRBD2. V was pared by 1 base and J by 9 bases, with 9 bases of the junction left unmatched. Germline V gives CDR1 LNHDA, CDR2 SQIVND (reference sequence). The CDR3 spans 15 residues.

The chain has TRBV19 and TRBJ2-1; TRBD2 might be the D (6 bases). Germline CDR1 is LNHDA and CDR2 is SQIVND (reference sequence). The CDR3 extends over 16 amino acids. V was cut by 4 bases and J by 3 bases, with 16 bases left in between. CDR3 region: CASSTEAGRHYNEQFF. In DNA, the CDR3 is TGTGCCAGTAGTACAGAGGCGGGACGGCACTACAATGAGCAGTTCTTC.

The chain combines TRBV14 with TRBJ2-1; TRBD1 agrees at 10 bases. Per the germline V gene, CDR1 is SGHDN and CDR2 is FVKESK. Trimming took 3 bases from V and 7 from J; bases not matched to a gene: 6. The CDR3 spans 15 residues. CDR3 loop: CASSHRQGAGNEQFF. In DNA, the CDR3 is TGTGCCAGCAGCCACCGACAGGGGGCGGGTAATGAGCAGTTCTTC.

V is TRBV6-8 and J is TRBJ1-1; no reliable D call. The germline V gene encodes CDR1 MNHGY and CDR2 SAAAGT. Between the trimmed V and J ends, which lost 1 base and 5 bases, there was a span of 8 bases. There are 13 residues in the CDR3. The CDR3 bases are TGTGCCAGCAGTTACTTGGGGAGAACTGAAGCTTTCTTT. This codes for CASSYLGRTEAFF.

The chain joins TRBV5-1 to TRBJ2-1; tentatively, D is TRBD1 (6 bases). The CDR3 has 15 residues. V lost 4 bases and J 3 bases, leaving 14 bases between the germline ends. Germline V gene data show CDR1 as SGHRS and CDR2 as YFSETQ. The CDR3 DNA reads as TGCGCCAGCAGCCCAGTGGCAGGGGTCTACAATGAGCAGTTCTTC. Amino acid sequence: CASSPVAGVYNEQFF.

The chain links TRBV19 to TRBJ1-2; maybe TRBD1 (6 bases). CDR1 and CDR2 (germline): LNHDA, SQIVND (reference sequence). Trimming removed 3 bases at V and 6 bases at J, with 14 bases between. The CDR3 runs to 14 residues. The CDR3 DNA follows: TGTGCCAGTAGTATGGGGGGCGCAGGAGATGGCTACACCTTC. Protein: CASSMGGAGDGYTF.

The rearrangement links TRBV19 to TRBJ2-6; D not certain. The germline gives CDR1 LNHDA, CDR2 SQIVND (reference sequence). V dropped 7 bases and J dropped 0 bases, with 16 bases sitting between them. CDR3 length equals 17 residues. CDR3 nucleotides: TGTGCCAGTAAACGGACCACGCTGAGCTCTGGGGCCAACGTCCTGACTTTC. Its protein is CASKRTTLSSGANVLTF.

The chain couples TRBV25-1 to TRBJ2-2; D gene ambiguous. This CDR3 spans 14 amino acids. CDR1 is MGHDK, CDR2 SYGVNS, per germline. Trimming left V 3 bases short and J 4 bases short, with 9 bases between. CDR3 coding DNA: TGTGCCAGCAGTGATGGTGCAAGCACCGGGGAGCTGTTTTTT. It translates to CASSDGASTGELFF.

The J gene is TRBJ2-1, the V gene TRBV28; 14 bases fit TRBD2. Germline CDR1 is MDHEN and CDR2 is SYDVKM. J was trimmed by 9 bases and V by 7 bases; bases with no gene match: 11. The CDR3 extends over 16 amino acids. CDR3 coding DNA: TGTGCCAGCAAAACGGGACTAGCGGGAGAGTCAGCTGAGCAGTTCTTC. The encoded protein is CASKTGLAGESAEQFF.

The V gene is TRBV29-1, the J gene TRBJ2-1; TRBD2 agrees at 7 bases. Trimming took 6 bases from V and 2 from J; bases not matched to a gene: 10. From germline, CDR1 is SQVTM and CDR2 ANQGSEA. This CDR3 spans 15 amino acids. CDR3 DNA: TGCAGCGTCGTCCTGGGGGGGGGACCCTACAATGAGCAGTTCTTC. This gives the protein CSVVLGGGPYNEQFF.

The chain employs TRBV19 and TRBJ2-2; a weak D match, TRBD2 (5 bases). V was trimmed by 6 bases and J by 4 bases, leaving 6 bases between them. From germline, CDR1 is LNHDA and CDR2 SQIVND (reference sequence). This CDR3 region has 12 residues. The CDR3 DNA sequence: TGTGCCAGTAGGAGGGTCACCGGGGAGCTGTTTTTT. This translates into CASRRVTGELFF.